Below, 5 T cell receptor beta chains from the same sample are listed, as sequenced in a study of T-cell reconstitution after alpha-beta-depleted transplantation in children. Preparation of the TCRbeta library used unique molecular identifiers. One entry per CDR3 protein, called by TCRdb with MiXCR from the PCR reads. The sample includes roughly 90,000 distinct CDR3 sequences, more than 9% seen only once; the top ten take roughly 14%. Sequenced material: PBMCs from the stem cell graft donor, taken from the stem cell graft. Source of these receptors: a human donor who donated a stem cell graft to a child with inherited bone marrow failure.

This clonotype was counted many times. V is TRBV7-2 and J is TRBJ2-7, with 8 bases matching TRBD2. V shed 0 bases, J shed 4 bases, and the junction held 5 bases outside the gene matches. This CDR3 region has 15 residues. In germline, CDR1 is SGHTA, CDR2 FQGNSA. CDR3 sequence reads: CASSLAGLVGYEQYF. The CDR3 DNA reads as TGTGCCAGCAGCTTAGCGGGACTAGTGGGATACGAGCAGTACTTC.

This clonotype was seen at least ten times. In DNA form, the CDR3 reads TGCAGCGCCCCCTCAGGGGGCGCCTCCTACAATGAGCAGTTCTTC. Translation gives CSAPSGGASYNEQFF. V gene TRBV29-1 combines with J gene TRBJ2-1, with 8 nucleotides matching TRBD1. The trim removed 7 bases at V and 0 bases at J, leaving 8 bases unmatched. The CDR3 has 15 amino acids. Germline V gene lookup returns CDR1 SQVTM and CDR2 ANQGSEA.

This clonotype came up many times. The V and J genes are TRBV12-3 or TRBV12-4 and TRBJ2-3; 9 bases are shared with TRBD2. V shed 7 bases and J 5 bases; nucleotides not matched to a gene: 7. This CDR3 comprises 14 residues. The CDR3 nucleotides read TGTGCCAGCACTCCGGGACTAGCCCGAGATACGCAGTATTTT. This translates into CASTPGLARDTQYF.

In regard to this clonotype: A much more abundant neighbour one base away suggests this may be a read error. This CDR3 is missing its conserved last phenylalanine or tryptophan, likely due to a read error. The chain couples TRBV12-3 or TRBV12-4 to TRBJ1-2; no firm D call. Trimming removed 6 bases at V and 6 bases at J, with 14 bases between. The CDR3 spans 13 residues. CDR3 nucleotides: TGTGCCAGCAGCACACACCCGTGGAATGGCTACACCCTC. Its protein is CASSTHPWNGYTL.

This clonotype occurred a few times. This chain connects TRBV6-5 to TRBJ1-2, with D tentatively TRBD1 (6 bases). The V and J ends lost 7 bases and 8 bases respectively, with 20 bases between them. Germline CDR1 is MNHEY and CDR2 is SVGAGI. The CDR3 consists of 14 residues. DNA of the CDR3: TGTGCCAGCACTCCCCAAACAGGGCTACGAGGCTACACCTTC. This codes for CASTPQTGLRGYTF.